The sample holds many counts of the clone carrying this T cell receptor beta chain. The data were obtained in a study of early T cells in non-severe SARS-CoV-2 infection. Study at large: Whole-blood bulk RNA, unsorted, was sequenced, and chains were unpaired.

The CDR3 has 13 amino acids. V lost 1 base and J lost 7, with 13 bases in between. Germline values: CDR1 DFQATT, CDR2 SNEGSKA (reference sequence). MiXCR was run by TCRdb on the 5' RACE reads, yielding one entry per CDR3 protein. This sample yields approximately 80,000 distinct CDR3 sequences, of which more than 10% are seen a single time; around 3.6% belongs to the top ten. The chain links TRBV20-1 to TRBJ1-1, with D unclear. The specimen was whole blood. This TCR derives from an adult who was a healthcare worker with PCR-confirmed SARS-CoV-2 infection or an uninfected control (not recorded which). The CDR3 nucleotides read TGCAGTGCTAGAGCGGCAGGCTACGGTGAAGCTTTCTTT. This codes for CSARAAGYGEAFF.